A single T cell receptor (beta chain) is shown here with its context. The assay was immunoSEQ multiplex PCR, and TCRdb's table has in-frame clones only and misses some. There are roughly 240,000 clones in the sample; more than 70% occur only once, and 2% to 2.5% lies in the top ten. The data were obtained in a study of blood T cell repertoires in COVID-19. Study in general: The study drew acute and convalescent COVID-19 samples from the United States, Italy and Spain. Sources were T cells, B-cell-depleted T cells, or PBMCs; the material itself was cDNA or gDNA.

The CDR3 runs 15 residues. V gave up 3 bases and J gave up 5 bases; unmatched junction bases: 6. Germline values: CDR1 SGHNT, CDR2 YYREEE (reference sequence). The sample consisted of PBMCs or T cells enriched from blood (not recorded which). This clonotype was obtained from a woman between 40 and 50 years old with acute COVID-19. The chain combines TRBV5-4 with TRBJ1-1; 11 bases fit TRBD1. CDR3 DNA sequence: TGTGCCAGCAGCTCTGGACAGGGGGCTTGGACTGAAGCTTTCTTT. Amino acids: CASSSGQGAWTEAFF.